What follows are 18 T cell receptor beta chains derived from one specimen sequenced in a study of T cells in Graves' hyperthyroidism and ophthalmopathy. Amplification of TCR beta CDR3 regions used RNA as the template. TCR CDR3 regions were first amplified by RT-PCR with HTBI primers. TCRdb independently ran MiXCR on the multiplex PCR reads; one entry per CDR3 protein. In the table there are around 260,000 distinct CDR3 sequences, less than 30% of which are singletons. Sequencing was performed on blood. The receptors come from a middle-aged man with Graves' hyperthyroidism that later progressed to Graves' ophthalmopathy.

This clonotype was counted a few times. The CDR3 bases are TGTGCCAGCAGTTACGGCAGGGCCGCTGAAGCTTTCTTT. It is translated as CASSYGRAAEAFF. The chain recombines TRBV6-5 with TRBJ1-1, with D possibly TRBD1 on 5 matching bases. CDR3 size: 13 residues. The germline V and J ends were trimmed by 2 bases and 6 bases, with 10 bases remaining between them. Germline loops: CDR1 MNHEY, CDR2 SVGAGI.

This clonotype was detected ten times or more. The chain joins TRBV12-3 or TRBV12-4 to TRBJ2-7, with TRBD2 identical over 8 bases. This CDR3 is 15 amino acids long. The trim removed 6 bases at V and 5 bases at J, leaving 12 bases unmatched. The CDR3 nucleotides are TGTGCCAGCAGCACCGCGGGAAGCGGGAGCCACGAGCAGTACTTC. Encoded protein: CASSTAGSGSHEQYF.

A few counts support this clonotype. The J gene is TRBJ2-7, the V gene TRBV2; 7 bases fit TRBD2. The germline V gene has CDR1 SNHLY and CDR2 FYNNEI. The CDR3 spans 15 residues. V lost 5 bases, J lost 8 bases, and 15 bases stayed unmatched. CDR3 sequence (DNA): TGTGCCAGCAGTTTAGGGAGGGGAACTACGGGACAGCAGTACTTC. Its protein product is CASSLGRGTTGQQYF.

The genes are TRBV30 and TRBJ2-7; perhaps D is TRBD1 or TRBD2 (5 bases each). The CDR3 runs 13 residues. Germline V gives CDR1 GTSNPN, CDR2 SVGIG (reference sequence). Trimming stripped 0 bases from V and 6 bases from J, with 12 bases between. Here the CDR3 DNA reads TGTGCCTGGAGTGTTGGGGGTGTAGCCGAGCAGTACTTC. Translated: CAWSVGGVAEQYF.

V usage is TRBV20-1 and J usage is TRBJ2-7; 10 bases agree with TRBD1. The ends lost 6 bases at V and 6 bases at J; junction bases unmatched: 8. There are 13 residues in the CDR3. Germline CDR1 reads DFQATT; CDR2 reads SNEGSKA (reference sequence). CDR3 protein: CSASGTGVSEQYF. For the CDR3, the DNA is TGCAGTGCGTCCGGGACAGGGGTCTCCGAGCAGTACTTC.

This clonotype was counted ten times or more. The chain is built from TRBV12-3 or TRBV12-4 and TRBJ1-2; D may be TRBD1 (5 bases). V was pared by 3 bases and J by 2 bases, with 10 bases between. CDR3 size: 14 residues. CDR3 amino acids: CASSFDGGNYGYTF. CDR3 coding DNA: TGTGCCAGCAGTTTTGATGGGGGGAACTATGGCTACACCTTC.

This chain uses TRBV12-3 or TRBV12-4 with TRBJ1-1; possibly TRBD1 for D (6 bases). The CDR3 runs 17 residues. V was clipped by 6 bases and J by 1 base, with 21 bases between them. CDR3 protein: CASRNRLPGQANTEAFF. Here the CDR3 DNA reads TGTGCCAGCAGAAACAGACTCCCGGGACAAGCGAACACTGAAGCTTTCTTT.

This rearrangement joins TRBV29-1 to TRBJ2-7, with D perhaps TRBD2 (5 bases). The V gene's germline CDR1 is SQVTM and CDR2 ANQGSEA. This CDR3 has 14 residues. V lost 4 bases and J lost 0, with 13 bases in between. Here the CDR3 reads CSVVSGISSYEQYF. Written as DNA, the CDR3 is TGCAGCGTTGTGTCCGGGATTAGCTCCTACGAGCAGTACTTC.

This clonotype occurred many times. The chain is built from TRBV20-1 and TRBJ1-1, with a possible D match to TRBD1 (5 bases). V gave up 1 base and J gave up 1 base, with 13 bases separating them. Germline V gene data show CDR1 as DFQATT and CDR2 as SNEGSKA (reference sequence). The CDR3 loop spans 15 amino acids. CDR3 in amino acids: CSARGGGPKNTEAFF. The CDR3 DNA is TGCAGTGCTAGAGGGGGGGGACCCAAGAACACTGAAGCTTTCTTT.

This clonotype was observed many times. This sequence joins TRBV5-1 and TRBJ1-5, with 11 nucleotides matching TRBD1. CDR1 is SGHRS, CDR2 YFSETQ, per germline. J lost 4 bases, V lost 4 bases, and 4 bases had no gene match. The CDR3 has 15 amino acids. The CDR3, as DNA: TGCGCCAGCAGCATCGGGACAGGGGGGAATCAGCCCCAGCATTTT. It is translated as CASSIGTGGNQPQHF.

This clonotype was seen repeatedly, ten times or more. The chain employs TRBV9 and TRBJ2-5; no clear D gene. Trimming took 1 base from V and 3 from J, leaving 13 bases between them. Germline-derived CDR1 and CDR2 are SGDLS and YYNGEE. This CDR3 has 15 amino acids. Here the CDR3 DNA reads TGTGCCAGCAGCGTATCCCCTCAACCCAAAGAGACCCAGTACTTC. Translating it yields CASSVSPQPKETQYF.

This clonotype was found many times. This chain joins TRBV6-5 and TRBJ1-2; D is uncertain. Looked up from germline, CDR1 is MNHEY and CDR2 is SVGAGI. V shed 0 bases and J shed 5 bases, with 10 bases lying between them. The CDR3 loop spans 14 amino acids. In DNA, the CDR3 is TGTGCCAGCAGTTACTCTTCAGCGGGGTATGGCTACACCTTC. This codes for CASSYSSAGYGYTF.

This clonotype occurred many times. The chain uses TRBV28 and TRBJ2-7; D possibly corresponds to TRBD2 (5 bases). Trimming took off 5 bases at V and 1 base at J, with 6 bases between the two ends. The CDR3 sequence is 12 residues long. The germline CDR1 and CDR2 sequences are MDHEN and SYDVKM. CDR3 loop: CASSRGSYEQYF. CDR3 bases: TGTGCCAGCAGTAGAGGGTCCTACGAGCAGTACTTC. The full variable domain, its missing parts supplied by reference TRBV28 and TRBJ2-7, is DVKVTQSSRYLVKRTGEKVFLECVQDMDHENMFWYRQDPGLGLRLIYFSYDVKMKEKGDIPEGYSVSREKKERFSLILESASTNQTSMYLCASSRGSYEQYFGPGTRLTVT.

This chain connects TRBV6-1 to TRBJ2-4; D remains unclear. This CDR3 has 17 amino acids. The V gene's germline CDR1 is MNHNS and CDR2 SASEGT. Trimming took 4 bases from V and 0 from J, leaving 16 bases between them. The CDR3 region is CASSAEGPRGAKNIQYF. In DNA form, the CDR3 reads TGTGCCAGCAGTGCGGAAGGACCACGAGGAGCCAAAAACATTCAGTACTTC.

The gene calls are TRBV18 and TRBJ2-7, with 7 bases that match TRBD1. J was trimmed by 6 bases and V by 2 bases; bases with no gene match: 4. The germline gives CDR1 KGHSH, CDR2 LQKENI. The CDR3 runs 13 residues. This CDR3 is CASSPGQAGEQYF. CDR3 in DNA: TGTGCCAGCTCACCAGGACAGGCGGGCGAGCAGTACTTC. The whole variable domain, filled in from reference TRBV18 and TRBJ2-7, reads NAGVMQNPRHLVRRRGQEARLRCSPMKGHSHVYWYRQLPEEGLKFMVYLQKENIIDESGMPKERFSAEFPKEGPSILRIQQVVRGDSAAYFCASSPGQAGEQYFGPGTRLTVT.

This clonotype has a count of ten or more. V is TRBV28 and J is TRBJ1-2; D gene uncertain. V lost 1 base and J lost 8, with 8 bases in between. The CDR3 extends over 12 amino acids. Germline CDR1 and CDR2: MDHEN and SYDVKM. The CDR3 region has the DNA TGTGCCAGCAGTTTATCTGGGCAGGGCTACACCTTC. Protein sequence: CASSLSGQGYTF.

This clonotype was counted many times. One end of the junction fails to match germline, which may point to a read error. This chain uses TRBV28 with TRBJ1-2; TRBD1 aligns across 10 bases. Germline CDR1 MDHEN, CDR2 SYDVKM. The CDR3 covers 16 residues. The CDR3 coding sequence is TGTGCCAGCAGTTCCGCCTCCGGGACAGGGGTTGCTGGCTACACTTTC. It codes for CASSSASGTGVAGYTF.

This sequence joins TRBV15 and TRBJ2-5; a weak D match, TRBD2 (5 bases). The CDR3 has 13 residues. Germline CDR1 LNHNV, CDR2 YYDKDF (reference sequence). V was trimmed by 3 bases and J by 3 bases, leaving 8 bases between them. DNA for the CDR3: TGTGCCACCAGCAGGCGAGGGAAAGAGACCCAGTACTTC. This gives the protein CATSRRGKETQYF.